This T cell receptor beta chain was captured by sequencing in a study of shared clonotypes between healthy human individuals. Researchers ran the assay at a deep level. Several immunoSEQ plates received, in even portions, the genomic DNA of each subset. Assay used: immunoSEQ multiplex PCR; TCRdb lists only in-frame clones, some missing. In the table there are fewer than 700,000 clones, approximately 95% of which are singletons. This clone was counted a few times. Deletions cut 3 bases from V and 1 base from J, with 13 bases between. Germline V gives CDR1 GTSNPN, CDR2 SVGIG (reference sequence). The CDR3 is 15 amino acids. CD8 cells classed as naive were CD45RO-negative and positively selected for CCR7, excluding terminally differentiated effector memory CD45RA+ cells.

The genes are TRBV30 and TRBJ1-5, with a weak D call TRBD1 (6 bases). The sequenced sample consisted of naive CD8+ T cells sorted from blood. The TCR sequence derives from a woman in her 30s in good health. CDR3 nucleotide sequence: TGTGCCTGGAGACCGGGGGCAGGCAGCAATCAGCCCCAGCATTTT. Protein sequence: CAWRPGAGSNQPQHF.